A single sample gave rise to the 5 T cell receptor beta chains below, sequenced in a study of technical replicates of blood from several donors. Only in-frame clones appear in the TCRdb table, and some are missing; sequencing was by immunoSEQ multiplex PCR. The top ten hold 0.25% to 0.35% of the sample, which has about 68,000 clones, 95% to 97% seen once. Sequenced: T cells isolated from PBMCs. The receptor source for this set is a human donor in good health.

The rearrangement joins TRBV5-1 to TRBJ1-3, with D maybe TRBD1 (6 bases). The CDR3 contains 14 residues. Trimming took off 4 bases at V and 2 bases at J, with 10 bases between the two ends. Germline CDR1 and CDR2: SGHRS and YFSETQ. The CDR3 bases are TGCGCCAGCAGCCCGGGGACACCTGGAAACACCATATATTTT. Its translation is CASSPGTPGNTIYF.

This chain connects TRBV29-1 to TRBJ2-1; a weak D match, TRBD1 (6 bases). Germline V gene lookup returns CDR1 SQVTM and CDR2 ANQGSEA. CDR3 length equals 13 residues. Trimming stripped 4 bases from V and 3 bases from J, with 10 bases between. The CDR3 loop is CSVGQAFYNEQFF. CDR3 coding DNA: TGCAGCGTTGGACAGGCCTTCTACAATGAGCAGTTCTTC.

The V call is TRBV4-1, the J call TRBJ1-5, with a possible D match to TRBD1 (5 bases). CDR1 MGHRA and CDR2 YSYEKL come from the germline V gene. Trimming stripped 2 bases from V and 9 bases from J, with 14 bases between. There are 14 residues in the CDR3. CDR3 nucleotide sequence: TGCGCCAGCAGCCAAAAGTGGGGCATGAGGCCCCAGCATTTT. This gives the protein CASSQKWGMRPQHF.

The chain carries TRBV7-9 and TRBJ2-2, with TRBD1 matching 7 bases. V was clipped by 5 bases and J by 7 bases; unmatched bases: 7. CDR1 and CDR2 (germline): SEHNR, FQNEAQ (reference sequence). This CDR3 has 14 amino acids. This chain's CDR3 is CASSLRQGNGELFF. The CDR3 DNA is TGTGCCAGCAGCCTAAGACAGGGCAACGGGGAGCTGTTTTTT.

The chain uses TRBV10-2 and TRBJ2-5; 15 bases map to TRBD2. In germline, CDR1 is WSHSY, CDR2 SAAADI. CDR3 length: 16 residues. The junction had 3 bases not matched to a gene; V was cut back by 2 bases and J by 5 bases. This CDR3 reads CASSEEGLAGGETQYF. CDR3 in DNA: TGCGCCAGCAGTGAGGAGGGACTAGCGGGAGGTGAGACCCAGTACTTC.